Below, 19 T cell receptor beta chains from the same sample are listed, as sequenced in a study of T cells in Graves' hyperthyroidism and ophthalmopathy. From RNA transcripts, TCR beta CDR3 regions were amplified. TCR CDR3 regions were first amplified by RT-PCR with HTBI primers. Each CDR3 protein is one row after TCRdb ran MiXCR on the multiplex PCR reads. The sample has about 300,000 distinct CDR3 sequences, roughly 18% seen once. Material: blood. These receptors were taken from a man aged 45-65 years with Graves' ophthalmopathy.

The V gene is TRBV28, the J gene TRBJ2-2, with TRBD2 matching over 11 bases. CDR3 length equals 14 residues. Trimming took 11 bases from V and 3 from J; bases not matched to a gene: 5. Germline CDR1 is MDHEN and CDR2 is SYDVKM. CDR3 DNA sequence: TGTGCCGGAAATAGCGGGAGGGACACCGGGGAGCTGTTTTTT. It is translated as CAGNSGRDTGELFF.

This clonotype was picked up many times. This chain connects TRBV6-1 to TRBJ1-1, with D perhaps TRBD1 (5 bases). The germline gives CDR1 MNHNS, CDR2 SASEGT. Trimming removed 2 bases at V and 4 bases at J, with 8 bases between. The CDR3 is 13 residues long. CDR3 nucleotide sequence: TGTGCCAGCAGTGAACCCGACAGCACTGAAGCTTTCTTT. This sequence encodes CASSEPDSTEAFF.

This clonotype was counted between two and nine times. V usage is TRBV6-1 and J usage is TRBJ2-1; TRBD2 aligns across 7 bases. The germline gives CDR1 MNHNS, CDR2 SASEGT. Unmatched junction bases numbered 6, after V lost 2 bases and J lost 2 bases. The CDR3 loop spans 16 amino acids. The CDR3 region is CASSERERDPYNEQFF. DNA for the CDR3: TGTGCCAGCAGTGAACGGGAGCGGGACCCCTACAATGAGCAGTTCTTC.

This clonotype was counted between two and nine times. The chain carries TRBV29-1 and TRBJ2-7; 14 positions agree with TRBD2. With V trimmed by 7 bases and J by 6 bases, 5 bases remained unmatched. CDR1 SQVTM and CDR2 ANQGSEA come from the germline V gene. The CDR3 loop spans 13 amino acids. This chain's CDR3 is CSAGTSGSSEQYF. The DNA of the CDR3 is TGCAGCGCCGGGACTAGCGGGAGTAGCGAGCAGTACTTC.

This clonotype was detected many times. The chain uses TRBV11-2 and TRBJ2-7, with TRBD2 matching over 7 bases. Per germline, CDR1 SGHAT and CDR2 FQNNGV. The CDR3 is made up of 18 amino acids. The V gene end was trimmed by 1 base and the J gene end by 4 bases; junction bases not matched to a gene: 16. The CDR3 here is CASSLVVRAGIFRYEQYF. The CDR3 DNA is TGTGCCAGCAGCTTAGTTGTGCGAGCGGGAATCTTTCGATACGAGCAGTACTTC.

The chain has TRBV6-1 and TRBJ2-7; D is ambiguous. The ends were cut back, 7 bases at V and 6 bases at J, with 22 bases in the middle. This CDR3 has 15 amino acids. Germline V gene data show CDR1 as MNHNS and CDR2 as SASEGT. CDR3 DNA: TGTGCCAGCAACCCTGCGGCTAGAGTATTCGGCGAGCAGTACTTC. Its protein product is CASNPAARVFGEQYF.

On this clonotype itself: A much larger clone differs from this one at a single base, so this may be a read error. The gene calls are TRBV3-1 and TRBJ2-7; 12 positions agree with TRBD2. The CDR3 covers 17 residues. Germline V gives CDR1 LGHDT, CDR2 YNNKEL (reference sequence). The J segment lost 6 bases and the V segment lost 3 bases, leaving 12 bases of the junction unmatched. The CDR3 DNA reads as TGTGCCAGCAGCCAGCCGGGACTAGCGGGTGCAAGCGGCGAGCAGTACTTC. Its translation: CASSQPGLAGASGEQYF.

This clonotype was counted a few times. The chain couples TRBV20-1 to TRBJ1-4, with a weak D call TRBD1 (5 bases). Germline CDR1 and CDR2: DFQATT and SNEGSKA (reference sequence). Trimming stripped 3 bases from V and 3 bases from J, with 11 bases between. The CDR3 contains 14 residues. CDR3 coding DNA: TGCAGTGCTAGGGGGCTGAGGTCTAATGAAAAACTGTTTTTT. It encodes CSARGLRSNEKLFF.

The CDR3 DNA is TGTGCCAGTACCGCCCTAAGACAGGGAGGACGTCAGCCCCAGCATTTT. It yields the protein CASTALRQGGRQPQHF. The chain recombines TRBV19 with TRBJ1-5, with TRBD1 matching over 7 bases. Losses at the gene ends were 7 bases for V and 6 bases for J; bases not matched to a gene: 15. This CDR3 has 16 residues. The V gene's germline CDR1 is LNHDA and CDR2 SQIVND (reference sequence).

Concerning this clonotype itself: An end of the junction does not agree with germline; a read error may underlie this. The rearrangement joins TRBV28 to TRBJ1-2, with no clear D. Germline values: CDR1 MDHEN, CDR2 SYDVKM. This CDR3 comprises 12 residues. The CDR3, as DNA: TGCGCCACTCGCGGGAGGCTTCTTGGCTACACCTTC. It encodes CATRGRLLGYTF.

This clonotype appeared many times. The rearrangement uses TRBV28 and TRBJ2-7; 9 bases match TRBD1. In germline, CDR1 is MDHEN, CDR2 SYDVKM. The length of the CDR3 is 15 residues. V gave up 2 bases and J gave up 0 bases; unmatched junction bases: 2. This CDR3 is CASSLDRGFSYEQYF. CDR3 DNA: TGTGCCAGCAGTTTAGACAGGGGGTTCTCCTACGAGCAGTACTTC.

This clonotype was detected only a few times. This rearrangement joins TRBV28 to TRBJ1-5; D is unresolved. The CDR3 has 13 amino acids. V dropped 4 bases and J dropped 6 bases, with 10 bases sitting between them. Per germline, CDR1 MDHEN and CDR2 SYDVKM. The CDR3 loop is CASSYQEPQPQHF. The DNA for the CDR3 is TGTGCCAGCAGTTACCAGGAACCTCAGCCCCAGCATTTT.

This clonotype has ten or more counts. The CDR3 protein is CASSLPSGLSSYEQYF. The CDR3, as DNA: TGTGCCAGCAGCTTACCATCGGGGCTTAGCTCCTACGAGCAGTACTTC. This chain links TRBV7-9 with TRBJ2-7; D assignment may be TRBD1 or TRBD2 (5 bases each). Germline lookup yields CDR1 SEHNR and CDR2 FQNEAQ (reference sequence). The CDR3 runs to 16 residues. V was trimmed by 2 bases and J by 0 bases, leaving 14 bases between them.

The chain recombines TRBV20-1 with TRBJ2-3; 7 bases agree with TRBD2. The trim removed 6 bases at V and 1 base at J, leaving 7 bases unmatched. CDR3 size: 14 residues. The germline CDR1 and CDR2 sequences are DFQATT and SNEGSKA (reference sequence). CDR3 coding DNA: TGCAGTGCGCCTTGGGGGGGAGGCACAGATACGCAGTATTTT. This sequence encodes CSAPWGGGTDTQYF.

This clonotype was seen at least ten times. J is TRBJ2-2 and V is TRBV2; D might be TRBD2 (5 bases). Per the germline V gene, CDR1 is SNHLY and CDR2 is FYNNEI. The CDR3 is 15 amino acids. Deletions cut 2 bases from V and 4 bases from J, with 11 bases between. The CDR3 is CASSETRVGTGELFF. DNA for the CDR3: TGTGCCAGCAGTGAAACGAGGGTTGGCACCGGGGAGCTGTTTTTT.

This clonotype came up a few times. The rearrangement uses TRBV6-1 and TRBJ1-2; 12 bases are a match to TRBD1. The germline gives CDR1 MNHNS, CDR2 SASEGT. After removal of 2 bases from V and 1 base from J, the junction contained 11 bases not matched to a gene. The CDR3 covers 19 residues. The CDR3 spells CASSEPGQGAGRGNYGYTF. CDR3 nucleotides: TGTGCCAGCAGTGAACCGGGACAGGGGGCAGGCAGGGGTAACTATGGCTACACCTTC.

This clonotype was recorded many times. The rearrangement joins TRBV12-5 to TRBJ1-1, with D tentatively TRBD1 (5 bases). CDR1 LGHNT and CDR2 FRNRAP come from the germline V gene. The V end was cut by 3 bases, the J end by 6 bases, with 11 bases between. The CDR3 covers 13 residues. CDR3 residues: CASGFTGTPEAFF. In DNA, the CDR3 is TGTGCTAGTGGTTTTACCGGGACTCCTGAAGCTTTCTTT.

The sample holds a few counts of this clonotype. V is TRBV27 and J is TRBJ2-5; 10 bases are a match to TRBD1. The CDR3 is made up of 15 amino acids. V shed 4 bases, J shed 2 bases, and the junction held 4 bases outside the gene matches. In germline, CDR1 is MNHEY, CDR2 SMNVEV (reference sequence). The CDR3 DNA reads as TGTGCCAGCAGTTCAGACAGGGGGCGGCAAGAGACCCAGTACTTC. It codes for CASSSDRGRQETQYF.

Turning to this clonotype: Since a much larger clone is just one base distant, this may be a read error. V gene TRBV24-1 combines with J gene TRBJ2-1; 11 bases align to TRBD2. Trimming took 5 bases from V and 7 from J; bases not matched to a gene: 18. The CDR3 spans 19 residues. The germline V gene has CDR1 KGHDR and CDR2 SFDVKD. Written as DNA, the CDR3 is TGTGCCACCAGTGCCGGGGACAGGGTTACTAGCGGGAGTTGGAATGAGCAGTTCTTC. Translation gives CATSAGDRVTSGSWNEQFF.